The rows below give T cell receptor beta chains drawn from one sample of a study of breast tumors, draining lymph nodes, adjacent tissues. MiXCR was run by TCRdb on the multiplex PCR reads, yielding one entry per CDR3 protein. Among tens of thousands of distinct CDR3 sequences, roughly 24% were seen once, and the ten largest hold 8%. The specimen was breast tumor tissue. The source of these receptors is a female donor with breast cancer. Some clones in this sample may be carry-over from other donors' samples. CDR3s include the opening cysteine and the closing phenylalanine or tryptophan. Each record gives: D gene, clone size, J gene, V gene, CDR3 DNA, CDR3 protein. A D gene is named only where the DNA matches it firmly. The size field is filled for only some rows; it gives once, few, many or a size class.

NA	many	TRBJ2-2	TRBV5-1	TGCGCCAGCATGTACCAGGGGGGGACCGGGGAGCTGTTTTTT	CASMYQGGTGELFF
NA	many	TRBJ2-5	TRBV20-1	TGCAGTGCCCAGGTGACGGGGGTACGGGAGACCCAGTACTTC	CSAQVTGVRETQYF
NA	many	TRBJ2-3	TRBV2	TGTGCCAGCACTAACGCAGATACGCAGTATTTT	CASTNADTQYF
NA	many	TRBJ1-5	TRBV6-5	TGTGCCAGCAGATCGGGGGCGGGTTATCAGCCCCAGCATTTT	CASRSGAGYQPQHF
TRBD2	medium-sized	TRBJ2-1	TRBV9	TGTGCCAGCAGCGTAGCCGTACTAGCGGGAGGGTACAATGAGCAGTTCTTC	CASSVAVLAGGYNEQFF
NA	NA	TRBJ1-2	TRBV6-5	TGTGCCAGCAAGCAGGCTGGTCGCTACACCTTC	CASKQAGRYTF
TRBD2	few	TRBJ2-5	TRBV7-9	TGTGCCAGCAGCCTCCTAGCGGGAGGGCGAGAGACCCAGTACTTC	CASSLLAGGRETQYF
TRBD1	few	TRBJ2-1	TRBV5-6	TGTGCCAGCAGCTTTTCCGGGACAGGACCCTACAATGAGCAGTTCTTC	CASSFSGTGPYNEQFF
NA	many	TRBJ2-7	TRBV6-1	TGTGCCAGCAGTGAACTCCGACAAGCGAGCTACGAGCAGTACTTC	CASSELRQASYEQYF
TRBD1	many	TRBJ1-2	TRBV10-3	TGTGCCATCAGACCGGGACAGGGGGCTTATGGCTACACCTTC	CAIRPGQGAYGYTF
TRBD2	many	TRBJ2-1	TRBV27	TGTGCCAGCAAACTCGGGGCTAGCGGGAGGGGTGAGCAGTTCTTC	CASKLGASGRGEQFF